A selection of T cell receptor beta chains follows, all from one sample in a study of control samples from healthy donors and cancer patients. The data were produced by immunoSEQ multiplex PCR, yet TCRdb's version contains in-frame clones alone and is incomplete. The sample carries around 100,000 clones, approximately 86% recorded once. What was sequenced was blood. These receptors came from a man under 40 in good health. CDR3s include the opening cysteine and the closing phenylalanine or tryptophan. Each record gives: D gene, clone size, J gene, V gene, CDR3 DNA, CDR3 protein. A D gene is named only where the DNA matches it firmly. Size is stated for part of the rows, as once, few or many counts, or as a class when the clone is expanded.

. | . | TRBJ2-7 | TRBV6-5 | TGTGCCAGCAGAGTTGATGGATGGACAGTTCAGTACTTC | CASRVDGWTVQYF
TRBD2 | few | TRBJ2-2 | TRBV6-2/TRBV6-3 | TGTGCCAGCAGCCTACTAGCGGGAGGGCCCAACACCGGGGAGCTGTTTTTT | CASSLLAGGPNTGELFF
. | . | TRBJ2-3 | TRBV9 | TGTGCCAGCAGCGTACGCCAGGGTTTCACAGATACGCAGTATTTT | CASSVRQGFTDTQYF
. | . | TRBJ1-2 | TRBV28 | TGTGCCAGCAGTTCACCGCAGGGACTCACCTATGGCTACACCTTC | CASSSPQGLTYGYTF
TRBD1 | . | TRBJ2-1 | TRBV10-1 | TGCGCCAGCAGTCGTCGGACAGGGGGCAATGAGCAGTTCTTC | CASSRRTGGNEQFF
. | . | TRBJ2-7 | TRBV25-1 | TGTGCCAGCAGTGCACTCTACGAGCAGTACTTC | CASSALYEQYF
. | . | TRBJ2-1 | TRBV7-2 | TGTGCCAGCAGCGTTAGCGGCGGGGATGAGCAGTTCTTC | CASSVSGGDEQFF
. | . | TRBJ2-3 | TRBV2 | TGTGCCAGCAGTGATTATAGCGGCCTTAGCACAGATACGCAGTATTTT | CASSDYSGLSTDTQYF
. | once | TRBJ1-6 | TRBV6-6 | TGTGCCAGCAACCCTCAGGGGATGTCACCCCTCCACTTT | CASNPQGMSPLHF
TRBD2 | . | TRBJ2-3 | TRBV19 | TGTGCCAGTCAGGGACTAGCGGGAGTGAGCGGTACGCAGTATTTT | CASQGLAGVSGTQYF
. | . | TRBJ2-7 | TRBV7-5 | TGTGTCAGAAGCCTGCCCTTTACATACTACGGGCCAACGGGCGGCGAGCAGTACTTC | CVRSLPFTYYGPTGGEQYF
. | . | TRBJ1-1 | TRBV30 | TGTGCCTGGAGTGTACGGAGGGGCTTTAACACTGAAGCTTTCTTT | CAWSVRRGFNTEAFF
TRBD2 | . | TRBJ2-7 | TRBV7-2 | TGTGCCAGCAGACCTTTAGCGGGAGGGCCCAAAACCTACGAGCAGTACTTC | CASRPLAGGPKTYEQYF
. | . | TRBJ2-3 | TRBV5-4 | TGTGCCAGCAGCTTTCGGGGGATTAGCACAGATACGCAGTATTTT | CASSFRGISTDTQYF
. | . | TRBJ2-1 | TRBV6-4 | TGTGCCAGCAGTGAAAGACTAGACAATGAGCAGTTCTTC | CASSERLDNEQFF
. | . | TRBJ2-2 | TRBV3-1/TRBV3-2 | TGTGCCAGCAGCGCCGGGACCCTCGACGGGGAGCTGTTTTTT | CASSAGTLDGELFF
. | . | TRBJ2-3 | TRBV9 | TGTGCCAGCAGCGGCCCCACAGATACGCAGTATTTT | CASSGPTDTQYF
. | . | TRBJ2-7 | TRBV11-2 | TGTGCCAGCAGCCCCCCGGTCTCCTACGAGCAGTACTTC | CASSPPVSYEQYF
. | . | TRBJ2-3 | TRBV28 | TGTGCCAGCAAAGGAAGTCGGCTCACGGATACGCAGTATTTT | CASKGSRLTDTQYF
. | . | TRBJ1-6 | TRBV5-1 | TGCGCCAGCAGGGTGGCCCACGAGGGTTCACCCCTCCACTTT | CASRVAHEGSPLHF
TRBD2 | once | TRBJ2-5 | TRBV5-1 | TGCGCCAGCAGCAGCGGGGGACGGGATGGGGCCCAGTACTTC | CASSSGGRDGAQYF
. | . | TRBJ2-7 | TRBV5-1 | TGCGCCAGCAGCTATCTGGTTGTGGAGGACGAGCAGTACTTC | CASSYLVVEDEQYF
. | . | TRBJ1-1 | TRBV10-3 | TGTGCCATCAGTGAGGGCAGAATGAACACTGAAGCTTTCTTT | CAISEGRMNTEAFF
. | . | TRBJ1-1 | TRBV7-9 | TGTGCCAGCAGCCTCGAGATGAACACTGAAGCTTTCTTT | CASSLEMNTEAFF
. | . | TRBJ2-7 | TRBV28 | TGTGCCAGCAGTACTGGTACAGGATCCATCTCCTACGAGCAGTACTTC | CASSTGTGSISYEQYF